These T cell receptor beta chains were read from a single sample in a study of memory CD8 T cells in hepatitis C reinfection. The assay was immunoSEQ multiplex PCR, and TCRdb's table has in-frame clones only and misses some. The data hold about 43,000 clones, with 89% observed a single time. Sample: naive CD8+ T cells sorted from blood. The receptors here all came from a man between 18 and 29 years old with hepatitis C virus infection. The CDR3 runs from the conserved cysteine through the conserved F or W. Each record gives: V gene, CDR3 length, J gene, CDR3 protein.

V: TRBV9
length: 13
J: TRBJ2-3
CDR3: CASSETGTDTQYF

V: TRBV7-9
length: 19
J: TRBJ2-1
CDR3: CASFYPRAGLNRPYNEQFF

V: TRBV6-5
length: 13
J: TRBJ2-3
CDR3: CASSYQSTDTQYF

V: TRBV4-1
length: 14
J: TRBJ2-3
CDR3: CASSQVTGTDTQYF

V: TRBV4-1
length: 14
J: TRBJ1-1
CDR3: CASSHNREGTEAFF

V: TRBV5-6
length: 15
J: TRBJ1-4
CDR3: CASSLEGRGIEKLFF

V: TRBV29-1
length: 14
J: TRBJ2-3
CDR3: CSVGGGGRTDTQYF

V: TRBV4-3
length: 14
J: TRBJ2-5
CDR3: CASSQVDRGETQYF

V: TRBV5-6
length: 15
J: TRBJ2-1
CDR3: CASSPGPGEGDEQFF

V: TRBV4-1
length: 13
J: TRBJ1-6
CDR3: CASSQGPDSPLHF

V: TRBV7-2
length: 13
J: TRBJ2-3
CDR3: CASSLGGTDTQYF

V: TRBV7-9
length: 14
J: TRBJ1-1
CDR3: CASSPKTGGTEAFF

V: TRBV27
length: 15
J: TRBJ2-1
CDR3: CASSPLAGSYNEQFF

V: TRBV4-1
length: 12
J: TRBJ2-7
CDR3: CASSQDMREQYF

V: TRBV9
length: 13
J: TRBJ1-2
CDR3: CASSVGQDYGYTF

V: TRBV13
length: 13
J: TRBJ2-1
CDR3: CASSSGTYNEQFF

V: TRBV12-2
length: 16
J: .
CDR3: CASRLSNPRLGYEQYF

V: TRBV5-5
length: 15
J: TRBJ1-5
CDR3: CASSLFRGLNQPQHF

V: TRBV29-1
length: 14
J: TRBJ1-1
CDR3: CSVEVRNMNTEAFF

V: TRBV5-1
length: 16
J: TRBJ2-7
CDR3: CASSLDPGGEGYEQYF

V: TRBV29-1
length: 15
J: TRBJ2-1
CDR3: CSVQSGLGAYNEQFF

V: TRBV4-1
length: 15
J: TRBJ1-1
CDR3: CASSQTLVAGSEAFF

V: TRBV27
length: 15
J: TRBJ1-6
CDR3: CASSSWTIYNSPLHF

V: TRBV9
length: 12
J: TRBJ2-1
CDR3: CASSVAPNEQFF

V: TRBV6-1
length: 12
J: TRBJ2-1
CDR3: CAISSTYNEQFF

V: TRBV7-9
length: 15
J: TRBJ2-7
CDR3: CASSSVDRAIYEQYF

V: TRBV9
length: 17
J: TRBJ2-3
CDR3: CASSARLAGATTDTQYF

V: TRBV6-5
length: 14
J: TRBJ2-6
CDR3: CASSPWAGANVLTF